The TCR beta chain under discussion was sequenced for a study of cytomegalovirus exposure and HLA in healthy donors. Both 60 Vbeta primers and 13 Jbeta primers went into the PCR. Here immunoSEQ multiplex PCR was the method, and the copy in TCRdb shows in-frame clones only, minus some. The sample includes around 120,000 clones, roughly four fifths of them seen just once. Trimming cost V 0 bases and J 4 bases, with 12 bases left between them. The germline V gene has CDR1 SGHRS and CDR2 YFSETQ. This CDR3 is 15 amino acids long. This receptor was identified in a male donor in good health and CMV-seropositive. The sequenced sample consisted of PBMCs. The V and J genes are TRBV5-1 and TRBJ2-3, with D unresolved. Here the CDR3 reads CASSLAFQSADTQYF. The CDR3, as DNA: TGCGCCAGCAGCTTGGCCTTCCAGTCCGCAGATACGCAGTATTTT. Variable domain in full (rest from reference TRBV5-1 and TRBJ2-3): KAGVTQTPRYLIKTRGQQVTLSCSPISGHRSVSWYQQTPGQGLQFLFEYFSETQRNKGNFPGRFSGRQFSNSRSEMNVSTLELGDSALYLCASSLAFQSADTQYFGPGTRLTVL.